These 10 T cell receptor beta chains originate from one sample sequenced in a study of Ad26.COV2.S vaccination and SARS-CoV-2 variants. Clones were sequenced by immunoSEQ multiplex PCR, and TCRdb holds only the in-frame ones, with some missing. The table shows under 550,000 clones, with around nine tenths occurring only once. Sample treatment: roughly 19 received Ad26.COV2.S at low or high dose, single or two shots; roughly 5 received placebo; per-sample allocation not given. The study sampled participants on day 63 after the first vaccine or placebo injection. The sample consisted of peripheral blood, taken in a trial of Ad26.COV2.S vaccine versus placebo. These receptors originate from a person aged 18-65 years who received the Ad26.COV2.S COVID-19 vaccine or a placebo.

This clone was seen repeatedly, ten times or more. The CDR3 here is CASSEVSPTTLARNYGYTF. CDR3 DNA sequence: TGTGCCAGCAGTGAAGTAAGTCCGACAACCCTTGCCCGAAACTATGGCTACACCTTC. The chain carries TRBV6-1 and TRBJ1-2; D is unclear. Germline V gives CDR1 MNHNS, CDR2 SASEGT. CDR3 length: 19 residues. Trimming removed 1 base at V and 2 bases at J, with 23 bases between.

The chain is built from TRBV5-1 and TRBJ1-1, with unresolved D. V shed 0 bases and J shed 5 bases, with 11 bases lying between them. Germline CDR1 is SGHRS and CDR2 is YFSETQ. The CDR3 spans 14 residues. The CDR3 DNA reads as TGCGCCAGCAGCTTGGGGCCGGGAATTACTGAAGCTTTCTTT. Translating gives CASSLGPGITEAFF.

The chain links TRBV7-9 to TRBJ2-7, with TRBD1 as a possible D gene (6 bases). V lost 5 bases and J lost 3, with 23 bases in between. Germline loops: CDR1 SEHNR, CDR2 FQNEAQ (reference sequence). CDR3 length: 17 amino acids. As DNA, the CDR3 is TGTGCCAGCAGCGCACCGACCCCCGGGACACAATTCTACGAGCAGTACTTC. Translation: CASSAPTPGTQFYEQYF. The variable domain in full, completed from reference TRBV7-9 and TRBJ2-7, reads DTGVSQNPRHKITKRGQNVTFRCDPISEHNRLYWYRQTLGQGPEFLTYFQNEAQLEKSRLLSDRFSAERPKGSFSTLEIQRTEQGDSAMYLCASSAPTPGTQFYEQYFGPGTRLTVT.

The V gene is TRBV6-2 or TRBV6-3, the J gene TRBJ2-7; TRBD2 matches 12 bases. Germline CDR1 and CDR2: MNHEY and SVGEGT. The length of the CDR3 is 15 residues. The V and J ends lost 6 bases and 2 bases, in that order; junction bases with no gene match: 5. The CDR3 coding sequence is TGTGCCAGCAGCCGGACTAGCGGGACAACCTACGAGCAGTACTTC. Amino acids: CASSRTSGTTYEQYF.

This clone has only a few counts. The chain links TRBV4-3 to TRBJ1-5; D remains unclear. The ends were cut back, 4 bases at V and 3 bases at J, with 7 bases in the middle. Germline loops: CDR1 LGHNA, CDR2 YSLEER. The CDR3 consists of 13 residues. This CDR3 reads CASSLTNNQPQHF. As DNA, the CDR3 is TGCGCCAGCAGCCTTACAAACAATCAGCCCCAGCATTTT.

The V gene is TRBV18, the J gene TRBJ2-1; D possibly corresponds to TRBD1 (6 bases). The CDR3 runs to 16 residues. The germline V gene encodes CDR1 KGHSH and CDR2 LQKENI. Deletions cut 1 base from V and 6 bases from J, with 16 bases between. The CDR3 reads CASSPRELGAFNEQFF. The CDR3 coding sequence is TGTGCCAGCTCACCACGCGAGCTGGGGGCGTTCAATGAGCAGTTCTTC.

This chain links TRBV19 with TRBJ2-7, with 7 bases that match TRBD2. The germline CDR1 and CDR2 sequences are LNHDA and SQIVND (reference sequence). The CDR3 loop spans 14 amino acids. Losses at the gene ends were 5 bases for V and 3 bases for J; bases not matched to a gene: 7. The CDR3 DNA sequence: TGTGCCAGTAGTCCTAGCGGACAAAACTACGAGCAGTACTTC. Translated: CASSPSGQNYEQYF.

V and J are TRBV11-2 and TRBJ2-7; possibly TRBD1 or TRBD2 for D (6 bases each). CDR1 SGHAT and CDR2 FQNNGV come from the germline V gene. The CDR3 runs 15 residues. Trimming took 5 bases from V and 2 from J, leaving 16 bases between them. For the CDR3, the DNA is TGTGCCAGCAGCCTCGGGGGACAACATCCCTACGAGCAGTACTTC. Translated, it gives CASSLGGQHPYEQYF.

The chain recombines TRBV30 with TRBJ1-6; D possibly corresponds to TRBD1 (6 bases). Between the trimmed V and J ends, which lost 5 bases and 4 bases, there was a span of 15 bases. Germline assignment: CDR1 GTSNPN and CDR2 SVGIG (reference sequence). The length of the CDR3 is 15 residues. The CDR3 sequence is CAWPDQGYYNSPLHF. The CDR3 DNA is TGTGCCTGGCCAGATCAGGGGTATTATAATTCACCCCTCCACTTT.

V usage is TRBV9 and J usage is TRBJ2-1; 11 nucleotides match TRBD2. The CDR3 contains 16 residues. V lost 3 bases, J lost 6 bases, and 8 bases stayed unmatched. Looked up from germline, CDR1 is SGDLS and CDR2 is YYNGEE. This CDR3 reads CASSAHPSGRINEQFF. The CDR3 DNA reads TGTGCCAGCAGCGCCCACCCTAGCGGGAGGATCAATGAGCAGTTCTTC.